The entry below describes one TCR beta chain. This receptor's antigen is unknown. Per-base quality was not reported, and no clone a single base away is much larger than it. The sample is drawn from a study of OX40 agonist ivuxolimab in advanced cancers. About the full investigation: Ivuxolimab, which targeted the costimulatory receptor OX40 (CD134), was an agonistic, fully human IgG2 monoclonal antibody. Intravenous ivuxolimab was administered to patients every 2 weeks at six dose levels: 0.01, 0.1, 0.3, 1.5, 3 and 10 mg/kg. Of the approximately 50 dose-escalation patients, hepatocellular carcinoma was present in around 20, melanoma in approximately 15, renal cell carcinoma in 9 and head and neck cancer in 9. A male proportion of roughly 80% and a mean age of roughly 55 years, ranging from about 23 to 79, were recorded for the dose-escalation cohort. Prior anti-PD-1, anti-PD-L1 or anti-CTLA-4 therapy was permitted, and 40% to 50% of dose-escalation patients had received checkpoint inhibitors. Three dose-escalation patients achieved partial responses, one with hepatocellular carcinoma and two with cutaneous melanoma. The purpose of peripheral TCRbeta sequencing was to test whether ivuxolimab changed TCR sequence diversity and led to clonal T-cell expansion. The monotherapy dose-escalation portion (N = 52 patients) of the phase I ivuxolimab trial is reported in the paper.

What the authors observed across the whole study: In the 0.1-3.0 mg/kg groups, partial responders were among the patients with the lowest normalized peripheral clonal expansion, particularly in CD8+ T cells. The antigen specificity of the peripheral T cells that underwent clonal expansion was not determined. After ivuxolimab, CD8+ T cells had more expanded clones than CD4+ T cells on average. Low levels of normalized T-cell clonal expansion were also shown by some nonresponding patients. Clonal expansion of both CD4+ and CD8+ blood T cells was observed from baseline to week 6 at doses 0.1 to 3.0 mg/kg.

Patients with a history of autoimmune disease or receiving systemic immunosuppression were excluded from the trial. Peripheral blood for TCR sequencing was collected from all dose cohorts at baseline, on cycle 4 day 1, and on cycle 7 day 1. The samples were taken from a phase I, first-in-human, multicenter, open-label dose-escalation trial of ivuxolimab. The trial enrolled adults with locally advanced or metastatic head and neck squamous cell, hepatocellular, melanoma or renal cell carcinoma. Before TCR sequencing, CD4+ T cells and CD8+ T cells were sorted from peripheral blood as separate populations. Genomic DNA was isolated from the sorted cells so that the TCRbeta CDR3 region could be sequenced. The immunoSEQ Assay was used for sequencing of TCRbeta CDR3 regions. TCRdb carries this immuneACCESS record with in-frame sequences only. Its versions omit some clonotypes, under half of them owing to an unresolved V gene in the studies checked, with the rest unexplained. Across this sample there are 50,000 to 65,000 clones, with around nine tenths seen only once. The ten largest clones take up 0.55% to 0.65% of the sample.

CDR1 and CDR2, per the germline V gene, are SGHTA and FQGNSA. Its CDR3 holds 16 amino acids, cysteine through phenylalanine. Only CDR3 DNA is held: 48 bases, read in frame from base 1. The V end gives up 11 bases and the J end 5 bases, leaving 17 bases in the junction not matched to a gene. The chain uses TRBV7-2 and TRBJ2-3, with TRBD2 identical over 9 junction bases. The sequence was obtained from an adult with an advanced solid tumor such as melanoma, head and neck, liver or kidney cancer. Sequenced material: CD4+ or CD8+ T cells sorted from blood, taken in a trial of the OX40 agonist ivuxolimab. The CDR3 protein is CAGTSRGGRVIDTQYF. The DNA is TGTGCCGGAACCTCCCGCGGCGGGAGGGTGATAGATACGCAGTATTTT.